This passage covers 21 T cell receptor beta chains from one sample sequenced in a study of blood T cell repertoires in COVID-19. Profiling relied on immunoSEQ multiplex PCR, and the TCRdb table lists in-frame clones only, not all of them. The sample lists tens of thousands of clones; around 80% were seen once. Specimen: peripheral blood. The receptors were sampled from a man in his sixties or seventies with acute or convalescent COVID-19.

The rearrangement links TRBV5-6 to TRBJ2-7, with 12 bases that match TRBD2. Trimming at V came to 3 bases and at J to 1 base, leaving 8 bases not matched to a gene. Looked up from germline, CDR1 is SGHDT and CDR2 is YYEEEE. CDR3 length equals 17 residues. The CDR3 DNA reads TGTGCCAGCAGCTCGAAAGGACTAGCGGGGATATCCTACGAGCAGTACTTC. It yields the protein CASSSKGLAGISYEQYF.

The V gene is TRBV3-1 (or the pseudogene TRBV3-2), the J gene TRBJ2-1, with TRBD2 matching 13 bases. V was pared by 1 base and J by 10 bases, with 4 bases of the junction left unmatched. The germline V gene encodes CDR1 LGHDT and CDR2 YNNKEL (reference sequence). CDR3 length: 15 residues. The CDR3 DNA reads TGTGCCAGCAGCCAAGGGGGACTAGCGGGACAGGAGCAGTTCTTC. It translates to CASSQGGLAGQEQFF.

The chain recombines TRBV7-2 with TRBJ2-2; D call uncertain. The CDR3 sequence is 16 residues long. The V and J ends lost 1 base and 5 bases respectively, with 14 bases between them. Germline V gene lookup returns CDR1 SGHTA and CDR2 FQGNSA. The CDR3 loop reads CASSLVATTGTGELFF. In nucleotides, the CDR3 is TGTGCCAGCAGCTTAGTGGCCACCACCGGGACCGGGGAGCTGTTTTTT.

The chain has TRBV13 and TRBJ2-3; TRBD1 matches 8 bases. The J segment lost 1 base and the V segment lost 7 bases, leaving 7 bases of the junction unmatched. Germline V CDR1 and CDR2: PRHDT, FYEKMQ (reference sequence). The CDR3 totals 15 residues. The CDR3 is CASNPRTGRTDTQYF. The CDR3 DNA sequence: TGTGCCAGCAACCCTCGGACAGGGCGCACAGATACGCAGTATTTT.

The chain couples TRBV24-1 to TRBJ2-1, with 14 bases aligning to TRBD2. Per germline, CDR1 KGHDR and CDR2 SFDVKD. CDR3 length: 16 residues. V was pared by 2 bases and J by 5 bases, with 1 base of the junction left unmatched. CDR3 amino acids: CATSDSGLAGDNEQFF. CDR3 sequence (DNA): TGTGCCACCAGTGATTCGGGACTAGCGGGGGACAATGAGCAGTTCTTC.

The J gene is TRBJ2-7, the V gene TRBV11-2; 9 nucleotides line up with TRBD2. Per the germline V gene, CDR1 is SGHAT and CDR2 is FQNNGV. Germline trimming cut 3 bases from V and 5 bases from J; bases unmatched to any gene: 8. The CDR3 is 15 amino acids. CDR3 region: CASSLAPGLAHEQYF. The CDR3 DNA sequence: TGTGCCAGCAGCTTGGCCCCGGGACTAGCCCACGAGCAGTACTTC.

CDR3 sequence reads: CASSQGSNSYGYTF. For the CDR3, the DNA is TGTGCCAGCAGCCAAGGCAGCAACAGCTATGGCTACACCTTC. The chain recombines TRBV3-1 (or the pseudogene TRBV3-2) with TRBJ1-2; D unclear. The CDR3 is made up of 14 amino acids. The germline V gene encodes CDR1 LGHDT and CDR2 YNNKEL (reference sequence). V was clipped by 1 base and J by 4 bases, with 10 bases between them.

This clone was counted a few times. The J gene is TRBJ2-5, the V gene TRBV19; 10 nucleotides align to TRBD1. The CDR3 runs to 15 residues. Germline-derived CDR1 and CDR2 are LNHDA and SQIVND (reference sequence). The J segment lost 1 base and the V segment lost 7 bases, leaving 6 bases of the junction unmatched. CDR3 loop: CASKGRDRGQETQYF. The CDR3, as DNA: TGTGCCAGTAAAGGACGGGACAGGGGCCAAGAGACCCAGTACTTC.

This rearrangement joins TRBV9 to TRBJ1-1; D might be TRBD1 (5 bases). Trimming took off 3 bases at V and 4 bases at J, with 19 bases between the two ends. The CDR3 sequence is 16 residues long. Germline assignment: CDR1 SGDLS and CDR2 YYNGEE. CDR3 residues: CASSARPGGRGTEAFF. Written as DNA, the CDR3 is TGTGCCAGCAGCGCCCGGCCCGGGGGGAGAGGCACTGAAGCTTTCTTT.

The V gene is TRBV6-5, the J gene TRBJ1-5, with 7 bases matching TRBD1. The CDR3 has 15 amino acids. The V and J ends lost 6 bases and 1 base, in that order; junction bases with no gene match: 6. From germline, CDR1 is MNHEY and CDR2 SVGAGI. For the CDR3, the DNA is TGTGCCAGCAGGGACCCGACAGGGAGCAATCAGCCCCAGCATTTT. It encodes CASRDPTGSNQPQHF.

This chain links TRBV6-2 or TRBV6-3 with TRBJ2-1, with TRBD2 matching 8 bases. The junction had 7 bases not matched to a gene; V was cut back by 5 bases and J by 4 bases. Germline CDR1 reads MNHEY; CDR2 reads SVGEGT. The CDR3 spans 15 residues. The CDR3 nucleotides read TGTGCCAGCAGTGTGGTTAGCGGGGCATACAATGAGCAGTTCTTC. Its translation: CASSVVSGAYNEQFF.

V and J are TRBV19 and TRBJ1-5, with TRBD1 as a possible D gene (5 bases). Trimming pared 3 bases from V and 9 bases from J, leaving 12 bases between. The CDR3 extends over 13 amino acids. Germline CDR1 and CDR2: LNHDA and SQIVND (reference sequence). The CDR3 bases are TGTGCCAGTAGTATCCCGGGGGGGATGCCCCAGCATTTT. Translation gives CASSIPGGMPQHF.

The gene calls are TRBV7-2 and TRBJ2-7; 10 positions agree with TRBD2. V lost 1 base to trimming and J lost 5 bases; unmatched junction nucleotides: 11. From germline, CDR1 is SGHTA and CDR2 FQGNSA. CDR3 length equals 17 residues. CDR3: CASSLEFRLAGENEQYF. The CDR3 DNA follows: TGTGCCAGCAGCTTAGAATTTCGGCTAGCGGGAGAGAACGAGCAGTACTTC.

The gene calls are TRBV6-2 or TRBV6-3 and TRBJ1-1; 10 bases are shared with TRBD1. This CDR3 is built from 15 residues. J was trimmed by 8 bases and V by 5 bases; bases with no gene match: 11. The germline V gene has CDR1 MNHEY and CDR2 SVGEGT. The CDR3 DNA reads TGTGCCAGCAGTAACCCGGGACAGGGGCTCATGGAAGCTTTCTTT. It yields the protein CASSNPGQGLMEAFF.

This chain uses TRBV28 with TRBJ2-7, with D perhaps matching TRBD2 (7 bases). The CDR3 is made up of 13 amino acids. V lost 7 bases to trimming and J lost 5 bases, with 15 bases between them. Germline CDR1 reads MDHEN; CDR2 reads SYDVKM. This CDR3 reads CASTWGGADEQYF. The CDR3 nucleotides are TGTGCCAGCACCTGGGGGGGGGCCGACGAGCAGTACTTC.

The V gene is TRBV19, the J gene TRBJ2-7; the D is unclear. The CDR3 spans 12 residues. CDR1 and CDR2 from the germline V gene are LNHDA and SQIVND (reference sequence). Trimming pared 7 bases from V and 6 bases from J, leaving 13 bases between. The CDR3 here is CASISSGSEQYF. The CDR3 DNA follows: TGTGCCAGTATAAGCTCAGGATCCGAGCAGTACTTC. Full variable domain (rest looked up from reference TRBV19 and TRBJ2-7): DGGITQSPKYLFRKEGQNVTLSCEQNLNHDAMYWYRQDPGQGLRLIYYSQIVNDFQKGDIAEGYSVSREKKESFPLTVTSAQKNPTAFYLCASISSGSEQYFGPGTRLTVT.

V gene TRBV6-5 combines with J gene TRBJ2-7; 11 bases map to TRBD1. The CDR3 runs to 15 residues. Germline V lookup: CDR1 MNHEY, CDR2 SVGAGI. V was pared by 4 bases and J by 5 bases, with 7 bases of the junction left unmatched. CDR3 amino acids: CASSSLGQGADEQYF. In DNA, the CDR3 is TGTGCCAGCAGTTCCCTAGGACAGGGGGCCGACGAGCAGTACTTC.

The rearrangement uses TRBV7-2 and TRBJ2-1; possible D gene TRBD1, 6 bases. The V gene's germline CDR1 is SGHTA and CDR2 FQGNSA. V gave up 4 bases and J gave up 2 bases, with 15 bases separating them. This CDR3 is built from 16 residues. The CDR3 sequence is CASSSHRDVTYNEQFF. CDR3 DNA sequence: TGTGCCAGCAGCTCCCACAGGGATGTCACCTACAATGAGCAGTTCTTC.

The rearrangement joins TRBV7-6 to TRBJ1-6; 7 bases are a match to TRBD1. CDR3 length equals 16 residues. From germline, CDR1 is SGHVS and CDR2 FNYEAQ. V lost 0 bases and J lost 7; bases outside the gene matches: 6. In DNA, the CDR3 is TGTGCCAGCAGCTTAGCATTGAAGGGGGCGAATTCACCCCTCCACTTT. Protein: CASSLALKGANSPLHF.

V gene TRBV30 combines with J gene TRBJ1-1; no clear D. CDR1 GTSNPN and CDR2 SVGIG come from the germline V gene (reference sequence). Trimming shortened V by 4 bases and J by 0 bases, and 9 bases separated the two germline ends. The CDR3 extends over 13 amino acids. CDR3 sequence (DNA): TGTGCCTGGACGAGGAGTATGAACACTGAAGCTTTCTTT. The encoded protein is CAWTRSMNTEAFF. The whole variable domain, filled in from reference TRBV30 and TRBJ1-1, reads SQTIHQWPATLVQPVGSPLSLECTVEGTSNPNLYWYRQAAGRGLQLLFYSVGIGQISSEVPQNLSASRPQDRQFILSSKKLLLSDSGFYLCAWTRSMNTEAFFGQGTRLTVV.

This clone has a handful of counts. The V gene is TRBV7-6, the J gene TRBJ2-5; 8 nucleotides agree with TRBD2. J lost 1 base, V lost 1 base, and 5 bases had no gene match. Germline lookup yields CDR1 SGHVS and CDR2 FNYEAQ. This CDR3 is 16 amino acids long. The CDR3 bases are TGTGCCAGCAGCTTAGGTTCTAGCGGGTCCCAAGAGACCCAGTACTTC. It translates to CASSLGSSGSQETQYF.